The 29 T cell receptor beta chains listed next were all sequenced from one sample in a study of shared clonotypes between healthy human individuals. Here immunoSEQ multiplex PCR was the method, and the copy in TCRdb shows in-frame clones only, minus some. Counted here are around 2,100,000 clones, roughly 94% occurring once; the ten biggest clones make up more than 0.95%. Terminally differentiated effector memory CD45RA+ cells were excluded by CCR7 positive selection of CD45RO-negative cells. The specimen sequenced was naive CD8+ T cells sorted from blood. The receptors shown here come from a man between 18 and 35 years old in good health.

The V and J genes are TRBV10-3 and TRBJ1-4, with D possibly being TRBD1 (5 bases). Germline V gene lookup returns CDR1 ENHRY and CDR2 SYGVKD. V dropped 6 bases and J dropped 5 bases, with 10 bases sitting between them. This CDR3 spans 13 amino acids. This CDR3 is CAIRGEVNEKLFF. CDR3 nucleotide sequence: TGTGCCATCAGAGGGGAGGTGAATGAAAAACTGTTTTTT.

V gene TRBV7-2 combines with J gene TRBJ2-7; possibly TRBD2 for D (7 bases). CDR3 length: 15 residues. V was pared by 0 bases and J by 2 bases, with 11 bases between. From germline, CDR1 is SGHTA and CDR2 FQGNSA. The CDR3: CASSLARGLPYEQYF. DNA of the CDR3: TGTGCCAGCAGCTTAGCGCGGGGGCTCCCCTACGAGCAGTACTTC. Full variable domain (outside the CDR3, taken from reference TRBV7-2 and TRBJ2-7): GAGVSQSPSNKVTEKGKDVELRCDPISGHTALYWYRQSLGQGLEFLIYFQGNSAPDKSGLPSDRFSAERTGGSVSTLTIQRTQQEDSAVYLCASSLARGLPYEQYFGPGTRLTVT.

V and J are TRBV27 and TRBJ2-7; 9 bases are a match to TRBD1. Per germline, CDR1 MNHEY and CDR2 SMNVEV (reference sequence). This CDR3 region has 17 residues. The ends lost 5 bases at V and 1 base at J; junction bases unmatched: 12. The CDR3 spells CASSLSPGTGSSYEQYF. CDR3 sequence (DNA): TGTGCCAGCAGTCTTTCCCCCGGGACAGGGTCGTCCTACGAGCAGTACTTC.

The chain carries TRBV30 and TRBJ1-4; 7 bases map to TRBD1. CDR1 is GTSNPN, CDR2 SVGIG, per germline (reference sequence). J lost 5 bases, V lost 2 bases, and 5 bases had no gene match. This CDR3 is built from 14 residues. CDR3 coding DNA: TGTGCCTGGAGTCGGACAGGATCAAATGAAAAACTGTTTTTT. This encodes CAWSRTGSNEKLFF.

About this clone itself: This CDR3 is also generated by other DNA sequences in the sample. This chain links TRBV7-9 with TRBJ2-3; D unresolved. Trimming stripped 5 bases from V and 0 bases from J, with 6 bases between. The CDR3 covers 13 residues. The V gene's germline CDR1 is SEHNR and CDR2 FQNEAQ (reference sequence). The CDR3, as DNA: TGTGCCAGCAGCCTCCCTAGCACAGATACGCAGTATTTT. Residues: CASSLPSTDTQYF.

This clone was recorded once. This chain links TRBV6-5 with TRBJ1-2; D gene ambiguous. Trimming pared 7 bases from V and 2 bases from J, leaving 8 bases between. The length of the CDR3 is 12 residues. Germline CDR1 is MNHEY and CDR2 is SVGAGI. CDR3 residues: CASISPNYGYTF. The CDR3 coding sequence is TGTGCCAGCATTTCCCCAAACTATGGCTACACCTTC.

V and J are TRBV27 and TRBJ2-3, with 7 bases matching TRBD1. CDR3 size: 13 residues. From germline, CDR1 is MNHEY and CDR2 SMNVEV (reference sequence). The junction had 5 bases not matched to a gene; V was cut back by 7 bases and J by 4 bases. The CDR3 DNA is TGTGCCAGCACTACCCAGGGGGCAGATACGCAGTATTTT. Translated, it gives CASTTQGADTQYF.

V usage is TRBV9 and J usage is TRBJ2-2, with no clear D. Per germline, CDR1 SGDLS and CDR2 YYNGEE. The CDR3 is made up of 11 amino acids. Between the trimmed V and J ends, which lost 3 bases and 10 bases, there was a span of 7 bases. Written as DNA, the CDR3 is TGTGCCAGCAGCGCAAATGTGGAGCTGTTTTTT. Translating gives CASSANVELFF.

This chain links TRBV6-5 with TRBJ2-1; no clear D. The CDR3 runs 15 residues. The V and J ends lost 0 bases and 2 bases respectively, with 8 bases between them. Germline-derived CDR1 and CDR2 are MNHEY and SVGAGI. The CDR3 is CASSYSGYTYNEQFF. The CDR3 nucleotides are TGTGCCAGCAGTTACTCGGGGTATACCTACAATGAGCAGTTCTTC.

This chain joins TRBV4-3 and TRBJ1-1; possibly TRBD1 for D (6 bases). From germline, CDR1 is LGHNA and CDR2 YSLEER. CDR3 size: 15 residues. V was clipped by 0 bases and J by 4 bases, with 12 bases between them. The CDR3 here is CASSQDRGGGTEAFF. In nucleotides, the CDR3 is TGCGCCAGCAGCCAAGATAGGGGAGGGGGCACTGAAGCTTTCTTT.

The V call is TRBV10-3, the J call TRBJ1-2; D remains unclear. The CDR3 length is 13 residues. The germline CDR1 and CDR2 sequences are ENHRY and SYGVKD. Deletions cut 0 bases from V and 8 bases from J, with 10 bases between. CDR3 in DNA: TGTGCCATCAGTGAGTCGAGGCTCGCAGGCTACACCTTC. It yields the protein CAISESRLAGYTF.

The CDR3 here is CASSLPVGKDYQETQYF. The DNA for the CDR3 is TGTGCCAGCAGCTTACCGGTAGGGAAGGACTACCAAGAGACCCAGTACTTC. The V gene is TRBV7-8, the J gene TRBJ2-5; the D gene is possibly TRBD2 (5 bases). The germline gives CDR1 SGHVS, CDR2 FQNEAQ. The CDR3 covers 17 residues. V dropped 2 bases and J dropped 0 bases, with 16 bases sitting between them.

The CDR3 is CASSEGPTTGGDSPLHF. CDR3 DNA sequence: TGTGCCAGCAGCGAGGGGCCCACGACAGGGGGAGACTCACCCCTCCACTTT. The J gene is TRBJ1-6, the V gene TRBV9, with 9 bases that match TRBD1. The ends lost 3 bases at V and 10 bases at J; junction bases unmatched: 14. The CDR3 has 17 residues. Germline V gives CDR1 SGDLS, CDR2 YYNGEE. Full variable domain (missing parts from reference TRBV9 and TRBJ1-6): DSGVTQTPKHLITATGQRVTLRCSPRSGDLSVYWYQQSLDQGLQFLIQYYNGEERAKGNILERFSAQQFPDLHSELNLSSLELGDSALYFCASSEGPTTGGDSPLHFGNGTRLTVT.

This chain joins TRBV29-1 and TRBJ2-7; D is possibly TRBD1 (5 bases). Trimming shortened V by 7 bases and J by 4 bases, and 17 bases separated the two germline ends. This CDR3 is built from 13 residues. Germline V gene sequence: CDR1 SQVTM, CDR2 ANQGSEA. CDR3 sequence: CSAQGIEDYEQYF. The DNA of the CDR3 is TGCAGCGCTCAGGGAATTGAAGATTACGAGCAGTACTTC.

Only one count was recorded for this clone. V usage is TRBV2 and J usage is TRBJ1-6; no clear D gene. Trimming took 5 bases from V and 10 from J, leaving 9 bases between them. Germline V gene lookup returns CDR1 SNHLY and CDR2 FYNNEI. The CDR3 is made up of 12 amino acids. CDR3 coding DNA: TGTGCCAGCAGTCTTGGGCTCTCACCCCTCCACTTT. It codes for CASSLGLSPLHF.

V and J are TRBV7-2 and TRBJ1-1, with TRBD1 matching over 9 bases. The CDR3 runs 16 residues. Germline CDR1 is SGHTA and CDR2 is FQGNSA. V shed 2 bases, J shed 4 bases, and the junction held 8 bases outside the gene matches. The CDR3 protein is CASSLYRGLGGTEAFF. DNA for the CDR3: TGTGCCAGCAGCTTATACAGGGGGCTGGGCGGCACTGAAGCTTTCTTT.

The chain has TRBV7-9 and TRBJ2-5; D not certain. This CDR3 region has 14 residues. Germline V CDR1 and CDR2: SEHNR, FQNEAQ (reference sequence). V was pared by 1 base and J by 4 bases, with 10 bases between. Here the CDR3 reads CASSLEADPETQYF. Here the CDR3 DNA reads TGTGCCAGCAGCTTAGAGGCAGATCCAGAGACCCAGTACTTC.

This clone was found once. This rearrangement joins TRBV27 to TRBJ1-6; D gene uncertain. Germline V gives CDR1 MNHEY, CDR2 SMNVEV (reference sequence). V was cut by 2 bases and J by 10 bases, with 12 bases left in between. The CDR3 runs 14 residues. The CDR3 protein is CASSLGIAGSPLHF. The CDR3 region has the DNA TGTGCCAGCAGTTTAGGGATCGCGGGATCACCCCTCCACTTT.

Only a few counts were recorded for this clone. The identical CDR3 is also encoded by other nucleotide sequences in the sample. CDR3: CASSLTFAYEQYF. The CDR3 DNA sequence: TGTGCCAGCAGTTTAACCTTCGCCTACGAGCAGTACTTC. The chain recombines TRBV27 with TRBJ2-7; D remains ambiguous. V dropped 2 bases and J dropped 2 bases, with 7 bases sitting between them. Per germline, CDR1 MNHEY and CDR2 SMNVEV (reference sequence). CDR3 size: 13 residues.

Note on this clone: Distinct nucleotide sequences in the sample also encode this CDR3. V is TRBV7-6 and J is TRBJ2-1; tentative D call: TRBD2 (6 bases). Trimming removed 5 bases from V and 8 bases from J, with 13 bases in between. The CDR3 runs to 13 residues. CDR1 is SGHVS and CDR2 is FNYEAQ in the germline V gene. The CDR3 loop reads CASSPGTGYEQFF. The DNA for the CDR3 is TGTGCCAGCAGCCCGGGGACTGGCTATGAGCAGTTCTTC.

The rearrangement links TRBV11-2 to TRBJ2-1; D is perhaps TRBD2 (5 bases). CDR1 SGHAT and CDR2 FQNNGV come from the germline V gene. V shed 5 bases and J shed 7 bases, with 18 bases lying between them. The CDR3 is 15 residues long. CDR3 residues: CASSQLVVKGNEQFF. CDR3 bases: TGTGCCAGCAGCCAACTAGTGGTTAAGGGTAATGAGCAGTTCTTC.

This clone came up once. The rearrangement joins TRBV11-2 to TRBJ2-2; 8 bases fit TRBD2. With 9 bases clipped from V and 1 base from J, the junction kept 10 bases outside the gene matches. CDR3 length: 16 residues. Germline CDR1 SGHAT, CDR2 FQNNGV. CDR3 loop: CASGEAGAGNTGELFF. The CDR3 nucleotides read TGTGCCAGTGGGGAAGCGGGAGCGGGGAACACCGGGGAGCTGTTTTTT.

A word on this clone: Other DNA sequences in this sample translate to the same CDR3. The chain carries TRBV30 and TRBJ2-1; D gene ambiguous. Trimming shortened V by 0 bases and J by 8 bases, and 5 bases separated the two germline ends. Germline V gives CDR1 GTSNPN, CDR2 SVGIG (reference sequence). This CDR3 contains 11 residues. CDR3 sequence reads: CAWSVGDEQFF. The CDR3 DNA sequence: TGTGCCTGGAGTGTGGGCGATGAGCAGTTCTTC.

DNA for the CDR3: TGCGCCAGCAGCGCTAGCGGGAGTGACGAGCAGTACTTC. Protein: CASSASGSDEQYF. This chain joins TRBV4-1 and TRBJ2-7; 10 nucleotides match TRBD2. Losses at the gene ends were 5 bases for V and 5 bases for J; bases not matched to a gene: 3. The CDR3 consists of 13 residues. Germline V gene sequence: CDR1 MGHRA, CDR2 YSYEKL.

V gene TRBV6-6 combines with J gene TRBJ2-1; D is uncertain. Germline CDR1 is MNHNY and CDR2 is SVGAGI (reference sequence). The CDR3 is 16 residues long. Between the trimmed V and J ends, which lost 2 bases and 0 bases, there was a span of 11 bases. The CDR3 protein is CASSYEAPSSYNEQFF. The DNA for the CDR3 is TGTGCCAGCAGTTACGAGGCCCCGAGCTCCTACAATGAGCAGTTCTTC.

The chain is built from TRBV27 and TRBJ2-1, with a possible D match to TRBD2 (6 bases). The ends were cut back, 0 bases at V and 8 bases at J, with 14 bases in the middle. Germline assignment: CDR1 MNHEY and CDR2 SMNVEV (reference sequence). The CDR3 is 15 amino acids. The CDR3 region has the DNA TGTGCCAGCAGTTTATCGGCGGGTTGGGGGGATGAGCAGTTCTTC. Protein product: CASSLSAGWGDEQFF.

The chain is built from TRBV11-1 and TRBJ2-2; unclear D gene. Germline values: CDR1 SGHAT, CDR2 FQDESV (reference sequence). V was pared by 3 bases and J by 0 bases, with 5 bases between. The CDR3 sequence is 14 residues long. CDR3 nucleotide sequence: TGTGCCAGCAGCTTCTCAGCGAACACCGGGGAGCTGTTTTTT. Translation gives CASSFSANTGELFF.

J is TRBJ1-4 and V is TRBV7-9, with D perhaps matching TRBD1 (5 bases). The V end was cut by 5 bases, the J end by 8 bases, with 21 bases between. The CDR3 consists of 16 residues. Germline V gene data show CDR1 as SEHNR and CDR2 as FQNEAQ (reference sequence). This chain's CDR3 is CASSTGTGSMGEKLFF. In DNA, the CDR3 is TGTGCCAGCAGCACTGGGACGGGCAGCATGGGGGAAAAACTGTTTTTT.

The rearrangement joins TRBV10-3 to TRBJ2-5; D is possibly TRBD1 or TRBD2 (5 bases each). Trimming took 2 bases from V and 5 from J, leaving 9 bases between them. The CDR3 extends over 13 amino acids. CDR1 is ENHRY, CDR2 SYGVKD, per germline. CDR3 sequence (DNA): TGTGCCATCAGTGAGGGCCGGGACGAGACCCAGTACTTC. Amino acid sequence: CAISEGRDETQYF.